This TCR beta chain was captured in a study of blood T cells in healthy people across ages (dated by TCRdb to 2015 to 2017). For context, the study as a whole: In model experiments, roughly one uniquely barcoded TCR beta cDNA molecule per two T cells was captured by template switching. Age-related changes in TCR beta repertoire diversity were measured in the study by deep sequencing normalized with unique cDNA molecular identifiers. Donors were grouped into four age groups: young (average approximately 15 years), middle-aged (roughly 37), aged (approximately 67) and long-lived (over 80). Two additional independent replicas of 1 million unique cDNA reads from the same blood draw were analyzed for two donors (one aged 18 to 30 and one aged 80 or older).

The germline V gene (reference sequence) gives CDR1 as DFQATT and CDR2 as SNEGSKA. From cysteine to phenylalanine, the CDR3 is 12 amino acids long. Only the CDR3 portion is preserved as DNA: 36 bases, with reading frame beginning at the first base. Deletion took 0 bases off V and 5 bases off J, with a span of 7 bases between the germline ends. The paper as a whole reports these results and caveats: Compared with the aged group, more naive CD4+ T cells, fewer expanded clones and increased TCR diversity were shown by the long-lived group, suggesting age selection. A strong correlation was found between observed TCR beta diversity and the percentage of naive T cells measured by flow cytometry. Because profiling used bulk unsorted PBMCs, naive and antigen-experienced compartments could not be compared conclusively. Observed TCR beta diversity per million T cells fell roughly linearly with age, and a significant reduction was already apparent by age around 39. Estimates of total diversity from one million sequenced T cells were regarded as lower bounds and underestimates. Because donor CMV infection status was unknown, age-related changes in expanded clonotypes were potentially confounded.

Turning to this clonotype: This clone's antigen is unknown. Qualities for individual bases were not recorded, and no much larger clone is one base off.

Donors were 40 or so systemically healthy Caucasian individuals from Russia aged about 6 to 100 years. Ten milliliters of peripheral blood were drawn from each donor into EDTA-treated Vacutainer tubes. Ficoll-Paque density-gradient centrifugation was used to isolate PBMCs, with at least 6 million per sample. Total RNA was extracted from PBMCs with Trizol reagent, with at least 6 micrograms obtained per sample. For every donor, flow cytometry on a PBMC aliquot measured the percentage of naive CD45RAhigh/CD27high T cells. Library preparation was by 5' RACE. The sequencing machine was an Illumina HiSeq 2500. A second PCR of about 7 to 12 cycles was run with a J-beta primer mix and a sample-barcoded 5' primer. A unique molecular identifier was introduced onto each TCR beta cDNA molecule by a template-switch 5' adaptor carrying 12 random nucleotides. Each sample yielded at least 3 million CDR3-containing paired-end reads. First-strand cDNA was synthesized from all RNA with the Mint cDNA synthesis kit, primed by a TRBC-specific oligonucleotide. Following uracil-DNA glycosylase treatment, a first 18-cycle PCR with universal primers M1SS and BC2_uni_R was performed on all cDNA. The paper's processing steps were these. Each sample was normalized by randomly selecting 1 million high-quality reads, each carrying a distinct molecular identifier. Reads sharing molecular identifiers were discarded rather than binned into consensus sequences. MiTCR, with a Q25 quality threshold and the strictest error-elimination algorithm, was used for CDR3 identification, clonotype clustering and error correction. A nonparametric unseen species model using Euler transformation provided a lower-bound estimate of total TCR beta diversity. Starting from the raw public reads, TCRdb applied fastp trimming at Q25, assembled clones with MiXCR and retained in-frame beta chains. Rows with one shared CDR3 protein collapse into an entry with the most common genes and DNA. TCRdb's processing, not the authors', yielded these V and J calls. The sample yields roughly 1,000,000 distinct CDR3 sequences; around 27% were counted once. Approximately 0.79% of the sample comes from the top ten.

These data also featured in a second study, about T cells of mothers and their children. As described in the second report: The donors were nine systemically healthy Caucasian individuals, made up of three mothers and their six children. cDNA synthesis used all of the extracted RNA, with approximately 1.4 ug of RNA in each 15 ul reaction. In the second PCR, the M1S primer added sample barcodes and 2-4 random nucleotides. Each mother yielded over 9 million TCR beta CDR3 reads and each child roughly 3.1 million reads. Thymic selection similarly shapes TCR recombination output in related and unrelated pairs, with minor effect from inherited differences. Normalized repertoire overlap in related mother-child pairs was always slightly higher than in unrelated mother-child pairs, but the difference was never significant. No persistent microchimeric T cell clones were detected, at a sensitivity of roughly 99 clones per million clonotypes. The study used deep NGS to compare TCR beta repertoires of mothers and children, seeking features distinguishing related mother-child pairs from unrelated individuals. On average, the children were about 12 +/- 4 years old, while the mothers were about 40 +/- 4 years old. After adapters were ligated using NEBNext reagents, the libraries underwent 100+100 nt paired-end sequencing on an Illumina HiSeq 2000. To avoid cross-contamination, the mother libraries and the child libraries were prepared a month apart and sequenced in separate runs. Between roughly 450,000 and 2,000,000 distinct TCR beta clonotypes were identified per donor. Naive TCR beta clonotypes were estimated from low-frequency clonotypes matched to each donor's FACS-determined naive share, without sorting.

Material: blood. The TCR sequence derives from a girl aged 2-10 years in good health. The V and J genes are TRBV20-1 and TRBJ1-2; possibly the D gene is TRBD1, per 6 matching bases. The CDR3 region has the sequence CSARDGQYGYTF. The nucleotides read TGCAGTGCTAGAGATGGACAGTATGGCTACACCTTC.